These T cell receptor beta chains were read from a single sample in a study of Ad26.COV2.S vaccination and SARS-CoV-2 variants. Produced via immunoSEQ multiplex PCR; TCRdb's table is partial and in-frame only. The top ten clones hold roughly 10% of a sample with 300,000 to 400,000 clones, approximately 86% of them seen once. The sample in question was peripheral blood, obtained in a trial of Ad26.COV2.S vaccine versus placebo. These receptors originate from a person aged 18-60 years who received the Ad26.COV2.S COVID-19 vaccine or a placebo. Each CDR3 is given with its conserved first and last residue. Each record gives: clone size, J gene, D gene, V gene, CDR3 DNA, CDR3 protein. A D gene is named only where the DNA matches it firmly. The size field is filled for only some rows; it gives once, few, many or a size class.

>few|TRBJ2-7|NA|TRBV7-7
TGTGCTAGCAGCCCGGGGACTGGGACGCCATTCGAGCAGTACTTC
CASSPGTGTPFEQYF
>NA|TRBJ2-6|NA|TRBV5-8
TGTGCCAGCAGCGCATCTGGGGCCAACGTCCTGACTTTC
CASSASGANVLTF
>NA|TRBJ2-7|TRBD1|TRBV28
TGTGCCAGCAGCCAGCCGGGACAGGGGTTAGGCTACGAGCAGTACTTC
CASSQPGQGLGYEQYF
>NA|TRBJ2-1|NA|TRBV30
TGTGCCTGGAGTGGGTACAATGAGCAGTTCTTC
CAWSGYNEQFF
>NA|TRBJ2-1|NA|TRBV7-7
TGTGCTAGCAGCTTGGGGGGCGGGGATGAGCAGTTCTTC
CASSLGGGDEQFF
>NA|TRBJ2-1|TRBD1|TRBV9
TGTGCCAGCAGCGTAGTTGGGACAGGGTTCCAGAGCTCCTACAATGAGCAGTTCTTC
CASSVVGTGFQSSYNEQFF
>NA|TRBJ1-1|TRBD1|TRBV7-6
TGTGCCAGCAGCTCTTGGACAGGGGCGAACACTGAAGCTTTCTTT
CASSSWTGANTEAFF
>many|TRBJ1-5|NA|TRBV19
TGTGCCAGTAGTATATTAGGCGGACAGAAGGTCCAGCCCCAGCATTTT
CASSILGGQKVQPQHF
>NA|TRBJ2-3|NA|TRBV24-1
TGTGCCACCAGTGATGCAGGCGTTAGCACAGATACGCAGTATTTT
CATSDAGVSTDTQYF
>once|TRBJ2-7|NA|TRBV6-2/TRBV6-3
TGTGCCAGCAGTCCAGGGGGGATAAGCTCCTACGAGCAGTACTTC
CASSPGGISSYEQYF
>NA|TRBJ2-2|NA|TRBV9
TGTGCCAGCAGCGTAACCCTCACAAGGGACGGGGAGCTGTTTTTT
CASSVTLTRDGELFF
>NA|TRBJ1-6|NA|TRBV7-6
TGTGCCAGCAGCTCCGTTCCGGGACTAAGACCTTCCTATAATTCACCCCTCCACTTT
CASSSVPGLRPSYNSPLHF
>once|TRBJ2-2|NA|TRBV7-9
TGTGCCAGCAGCTTAGCGGCTTTCCGGGGCACCGGGGAGCTGTTTTTT
CASSLAAFRGTGELFF
>NA|TRBJ1-5|NA|TRBV27
TGTGCCAGCAGTTTATCCGGGGGAGCACCCAATCAGCCCCAGCATTTT
CASSLSGGAPNQPQHF
>NA|TRBJ1-6|NA|TRBV4-1
TGCGCCAGCGACCCCGGGGGCAGGAAGCTTAATTCACCCCTCCACTTT
CASDPGGRKLNSPLHF
>few|TRBJ2-3|NA|TRBV7-2
TGTGCCAGCGCCGGACGGAAAGGGCGGGGATACACAGATACGCAGTATTTT
CASAGRKGRGYTDTQYF
>NA|TRBJ2-5|TRBD1|TRBV6-6
TGTGCCAGCAGGTCTACGGGACAGGGGGCGAGGGAGACCCAGTACTTC
CASRSTGQGARETQYF
>NA|TRBJ2-5|TRBD2|TRBV2
TGTGCCAGCAGTGAGGGGCTAGCGGGGGGGCTTGAGACCCAGTACTTC
CASSEGLAGGLETQYF
>NA|TRBJ2-3|TRBD2|TRBV4-2
TGTGCCAGCAGTTTCCTTAGCGGGGGGGCGGGAGATACGCAGTATTTT
CASSFLSGGAGDTQYF
>once|TRBJ2-7|NA|TRBV6-5
TGTGCCAGCAGTTACGCCGGGGGAAGGGTCTACGAGCAGTACTTC
CASSYAGGRVYEQYF
>NA|TRBJ1-1|NA|TRBV27
TGTGCCAGCAGTTTAGGGCCTGGTAAGGCTTTCTTT
CASSLGPGKAFF
>NA|TRBJ2-7|TRBD1|TRBV27
TGTGCCAGCAGTGCCAGACAGGGGAGAGGCGAGCAGTACTTC
CASSARQGRGEQYF
>NA|TRBJ1-6|NA|TRBV6-1
TGTGCCAGCAGTGACCTCGGGGAATCACCCCTCCACTTT
CASSDLGESPLHF
>NA|TRBJ2-7|NA|TRBV7-2
TGTGCCAGCAGCAAATACTTGACCGTTATAGAGCAGTACTTC
CASSKYLTVIEQYF
>NA|TRBJ2-1|NA|TRBV24-1
TGTGCCACCAGTGGCCCCGGGGCAGGGGGAGGTAATGAGCAGTTCTTC
CATSGPGAGGGNEQFF